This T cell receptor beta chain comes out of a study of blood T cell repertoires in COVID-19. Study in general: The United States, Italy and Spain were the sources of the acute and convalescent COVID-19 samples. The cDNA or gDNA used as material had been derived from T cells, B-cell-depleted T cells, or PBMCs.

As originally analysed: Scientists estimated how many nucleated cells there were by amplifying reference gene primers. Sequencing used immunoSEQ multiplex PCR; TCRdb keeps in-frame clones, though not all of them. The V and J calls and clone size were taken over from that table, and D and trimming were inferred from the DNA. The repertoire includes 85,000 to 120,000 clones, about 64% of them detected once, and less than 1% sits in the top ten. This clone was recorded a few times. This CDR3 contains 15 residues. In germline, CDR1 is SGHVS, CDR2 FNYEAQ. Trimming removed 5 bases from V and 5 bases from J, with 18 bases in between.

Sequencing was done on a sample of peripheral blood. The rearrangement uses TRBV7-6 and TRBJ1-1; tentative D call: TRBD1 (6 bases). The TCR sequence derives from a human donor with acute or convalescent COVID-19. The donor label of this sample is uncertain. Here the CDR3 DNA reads TGTGCCAGCAGCCGGACGGCCTCGGGGACAACTGAAGCTTTCTTT. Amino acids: CASSRTASGTTEAFF.